The T cell receptor beta chain described here comes from a study of a mutant IDH1 vaccine in newly diagnosed glioma. CDR1 is MDHEN and CDR2 is SYDVKM in the germline V gene. The CDR3 is 13 amino acids. V dropped 5 bases and J dropped 6 bases, with 13 bases sitting between them. Noted time point: baseline, week 1 (first vaccination visit). The treatment is: pre-vaccination baseline after standard-of-care therapy. Sequencing used immunoSEQ multiplex PCR; TCRdb keeps in-frame clones, though not all of them. The sample consists of about 59,000 clones, 91% of them appearing once. The specimen was PBMCs, collected from a glioma patient treated with radiotherapy, temozolomide or both. This sequence originates from a man aged 45-65 years with glioma. The rearrangement links TRBV28 to TRBJ1-1, with D hard to call. CDR3 in amino acids: CASSPGRRAEAFF. The CDR3 DNA is TGTGCCAGCAGTCCCGGACGGCGGGCTGAAGCTTTCTTT.